The 6 T cell receptor beta chains listed next were all sequenced from one sample in a study of T cells in localized non-small cell lung cancer. TCRdb keeps only in-frame clones here, not all; method: immunoSEQ multiplex PCR. There are approximately 34,000 clones in the sample; roughly nine tenths occur only once, and less than 8.5% lies in the top ten. The sequencing here drew on peripheral blood, taken before any cancer treatment. These receptor sequences come from a woman aged 35-75 years with stage I lung adenocarcinoma.

The rearrangement uses TRBV9 and TRBJ1-2; 7 positions agree with TRBD1. This CDR3 has 15 residues. Trimming at V came to 4 bases and at J to 8 bases, leaving 14 bases not matched to a gene. Germline V gene lookup returns CDR1 SGDLS and CDR2 YYNGEE. CDR3 sequence: CASSQAITRGAGYTF. The CDR3 nucleotides are TGTGCCAGCAGCCAGGCAATTACCAGGGGGGCAGGCTACACCTTC.

The chain combines TRBV4-1 with TRBJ2-1; TRBD2 aligns across 8 bases. The CDR3 covers 15 residues. CDR1 is MGHRA and CDR2 is YSYEKL in the germline V gene. After removal of 0 bases from V and 7 bases from J, the junction contained 5 bases not matched to a gene. The CDR3 nucleotides are TGCGCCAGCAGCCAAGACAGCGGGGGTGGGAATGAGCAGTTCTTC. It is translated as CASSQDSGGGNEQFF.

The chain links TRBV28 to TRBJ2-3, with D possibly matching TRBD2 (7 bases). There are 16 residues in the CDR3. Germline CDR1 reads MDHEN; CDR2 reads SYDVKM. The germline V and J ends were trimmed by 7 bases and 2 bases, with 19 bases remaining between them. CDR3 amino acids: CASIRVGGGLTDTQYF. The DNA of the CDR3 is TGTGCCAGCATCCGAGTTGGGGGGGGGCTCACAGATACGCAGTATTTT.

The gene calls are TRBV6-6 and TRBJ2-5, with D tentatively TRBD1 (6 bases). V lost 6 bases and J 2 bases, leaving 10 bases between the germline ends. The CDR3 runs to 13 residues. Germline V gene sequence: CDR1 MNHNY, CDR2 SVGAGI (reference sequence). The CDR3, as DNA: TGTGCCAGCAGGGACAGATTTCAAGAGACCCAGTACTTC. Amino acid sequence: CASRDRFQETQYF.

J is TRBJ2-7 and V is TRBV5-1, with D uncertain. V was clipped by 0 bases and J by 6 bases, with 10 bases between them. This CDR3 contains 13 residues. Germline assignment: CDR1 SGHRS and CDR2 YFSETQ. CDR3 loop: CASSLDPRSEQYF. DNA of the CDR3: TGCGCCAGCAGCTTGGACCCCAGGAGCGAGCAGTACTTC.

The V call is TRBV29-1, the J call TRBJ1-2, with TRBD1 matching 9 bases. The CDR3 is made up of 12 amino acids. Germline V gene sequence: CDR1 SQVTM, CDR2 ANQGSEA. J was trimmed by 3 bases and V by 5 bases; bases with no gene match: 1. The CDR3 DNA reads as TGCAGCGTTCGACAGGGGGACTATGGCTACACCTTC. Translated: CSVRQGDYGYTF.